This record covers a single T cell receptor (beta chain). Its antigen remains unknown. This record comes from a study of blood T cells in healthy people across ages. Study outcomes and limitations: A roughly linear fall in TCR beta diversity per million T cells was seen with increasing age. More naive CD4+ cells and higher diversity marked long-lived donors relative to aged donors.

Each individual donor underwent a draw of about 9.9 milliliters of peripheral blood. Primers used in a second PCR of roughly 7 to 12 cycles were a sample-barcoded 5' primer and a J-beta primer mix. Samples each returned at least 3 million CDR3-containing paired-end reads. TCRdb ran MiXCR on the 5' RACE reads and lists one entry per CDR3 protein. There are approximately 850,000 distinct CDR3 sequences in the sample; around two fifths occur only once, and about a fifth lies in the top ten. J was trimmed by 0 bases and V by 1 base; bases with no gene match: 4. Germline V CDR1 and CDR2: DFQATT, SNEGSKA (reference sequence). The CDR3 has 15 residues.

The rearrangement uses TRBV20-1 and TRBJ2-7; 9 bases align to TRBD2. The sample was blood. The origin of this receptor is a man aged 60 to 75 in good health. The DNA for the CDR3 is TGCAGTGCTAGAGGAACACTAGCGGGCTCCTACGAGCAGTACTTC. As protein: CSARGTLAGSYEQYF.